This T cell receptor beta chain is drawn from a study of neoadjuvant anti-PD-1 for oral cavity cancer. Study at large: Nivolumab at 3 mg/kg was mostly given biweekly, three to four doses, pre-surgery. Non-progressing patients received a fourth nivolumab dose near day 43, then surgery on days 50-56.

Sequenced by immunoSEQ multiplex PCR; TCRdb stores in-frame clones only, minus some. This sample has around 70,000 clones, with around 83% found just once. V trimming: 4 bases; J trimming: 1 base; junction bases outside the gene matches: 14. This CDR3 region has 17 residues. Germline V gene sequence: CDR1 SGHRS, CDR2 YFSETQ. Time point described: after neoadjuvant nivolumab, at surgical resection. The patients had HPV-negative, locally advanced oral cavity squamous cell carcinoma. PBMCs were not maintained or expanded in culture before analysis. This sequence originates from a person between 40 and 79 years old with oral cavity squamous cell carcinoma. This specimen consisted of PBMCs, obtained after nivolumab (anti-PD-1) treatment. This chain connects TRBV5-1 to TRBJ2-7, with TRBD2 matching 7 bases. Here the CDR3 reads CASSLHLGASGSYEQYF. CDR3 bases: TGCGCCAGCAGCCTGCACCTTGGGGCTAGCGGTTCCTACGAGCAGTACTTC.